This T cell receptor (beta chain) originates from a study of response to subunit inactivated influenza vaccine. Each CDR3 protein is one row after TCRdb ran MiXCR on the RT-PCR reads. Altogether approximately 520,000 distinct CDR3 sequences are present, around 25% being singletons, with the ten largest covering around 1.8%. The table lists this clonotype with a few counts. Antigen: not known. General study points: The authors proposed limited new T cell recruitment per seasonal influenza vaccination.

The clonotype was recovered from a man aged 50 to 59 who received an inactivated influenza vaccine. The sequencing used CD4+ T cells sorted from PBMCs, collected about 5 days after vaccination.

CDR3 nucleotides: TGTGCCAGCAGTGAACTGGGGGACACCGGGGAGCTGTTTTTT. The encoded protein is CASSELGDTGELFF. The chain combines TRBV2 with TRBJ2-2; D possibly matches TRBD1 or TRBD2 (5 bases each). In germline, CDR1 is SNHLY, CDR2 FYNNEI. With 2 bases removed from V and 3 bases from J, the gap between germline ends came to 7 bases. This CDR3 is built from 14 residues.